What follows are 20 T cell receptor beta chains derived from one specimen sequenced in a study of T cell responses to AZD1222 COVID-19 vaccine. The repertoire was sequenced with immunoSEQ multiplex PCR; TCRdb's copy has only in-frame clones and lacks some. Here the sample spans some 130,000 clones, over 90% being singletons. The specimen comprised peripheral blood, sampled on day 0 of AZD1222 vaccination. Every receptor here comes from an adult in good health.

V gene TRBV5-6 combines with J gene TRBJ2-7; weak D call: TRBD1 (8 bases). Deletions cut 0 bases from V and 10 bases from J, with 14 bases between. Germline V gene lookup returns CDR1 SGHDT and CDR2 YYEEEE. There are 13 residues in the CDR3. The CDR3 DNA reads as TGTGCCAGCAGCTTGGACAGGGGGGGACATCAGTACTTC. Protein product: CASSLDRGGHQYF.

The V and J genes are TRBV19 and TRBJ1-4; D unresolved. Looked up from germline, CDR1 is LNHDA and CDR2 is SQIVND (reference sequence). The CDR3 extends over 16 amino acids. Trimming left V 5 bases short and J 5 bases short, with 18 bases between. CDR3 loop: CASSVSATYKNEKLFF. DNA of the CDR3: TGTGCCAGTAGTGTCTCCGCCACGTATAAAAATGAAAAACTGTTTTTT.

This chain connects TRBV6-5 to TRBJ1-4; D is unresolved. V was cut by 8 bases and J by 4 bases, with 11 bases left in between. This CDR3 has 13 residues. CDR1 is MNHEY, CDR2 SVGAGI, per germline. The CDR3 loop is CASQRPNNEKLFF. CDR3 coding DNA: TGTGCCAGCCAAAGACCGAATAATGAAAAACTGTTTTTT.

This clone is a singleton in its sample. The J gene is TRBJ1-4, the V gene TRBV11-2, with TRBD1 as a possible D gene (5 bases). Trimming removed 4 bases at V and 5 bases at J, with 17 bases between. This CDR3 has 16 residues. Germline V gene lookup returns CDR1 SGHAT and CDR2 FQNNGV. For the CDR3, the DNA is TGTGCCAGCAGCTGGGGCAGGGTCCTTGGGAATGAAAAACTGTTTTTT. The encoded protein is CASSWGRVLGNEKLFF.

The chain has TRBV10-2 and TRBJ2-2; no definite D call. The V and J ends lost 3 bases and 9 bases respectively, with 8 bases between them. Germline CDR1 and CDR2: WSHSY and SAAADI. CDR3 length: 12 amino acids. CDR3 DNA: TGCGCCAGCAGTGAAAGAGGCTGGGAGCTGTTTTTT. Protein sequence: CASSERGWELFF.

The CDR3 bases are TGTGCCAGCAGTAAACAGGGGGCGCCGAATTCACCCCTCCACTTT. Translation: CASSKQGAPNSPLHF. V usage is TRBV6-5 and J usage is TRBJ1-6; 9 nucleotides match TRBD1. Germline CDR1 is MNHEY and CDR2 is SVGAGI. J was trimmed by 7 bases and V by 5 bases; bases with no gene match: 6. This CDR3 is 15 amino acids long.

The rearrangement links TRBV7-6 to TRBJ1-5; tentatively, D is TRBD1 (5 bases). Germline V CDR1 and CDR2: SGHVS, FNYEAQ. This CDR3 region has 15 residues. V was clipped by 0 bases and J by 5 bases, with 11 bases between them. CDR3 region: CASSLALGGDQPQHF. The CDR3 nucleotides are TGTGCCAGCAGCTTAGCGCTGGGAGGGGATCAGCCCCAGCATTTT. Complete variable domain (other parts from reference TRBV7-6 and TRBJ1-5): GAGVSQSPRYKVTKRGQDVALRCDPISGHVSLYWYRQALGQGPEFLTYFNYEAQQDKSGLPNDRFSAERPEGSISTLTIQRTEQRDSAMYRCASSLALGGDQPQHFGDGTRLSIL.

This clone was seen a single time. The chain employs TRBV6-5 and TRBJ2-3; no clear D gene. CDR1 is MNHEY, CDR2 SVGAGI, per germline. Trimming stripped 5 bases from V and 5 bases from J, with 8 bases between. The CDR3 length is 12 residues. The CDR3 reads CASSPHLDTQYF. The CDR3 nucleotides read TGTGCCAGCAGTCCCCACCTAGATACGCAGTATTTT.

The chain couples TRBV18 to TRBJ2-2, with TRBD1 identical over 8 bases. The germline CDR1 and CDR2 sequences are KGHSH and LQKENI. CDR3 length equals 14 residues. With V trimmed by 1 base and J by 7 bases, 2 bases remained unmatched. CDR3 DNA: TGTGCCAGCTCACCACGGACAGGGCACGGGGAGCTGTTTTTT. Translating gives CASSPRTGHGELFF. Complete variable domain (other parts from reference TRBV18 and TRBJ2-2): NAGVMQNPRHLVRRRGQEARLRCSPMKGHSHVYWYRQLPEEGLKFMVYLQKENIIDESGMPKERFSAEFPKEGPSILRIQQVVRGDSAAYFCASSPRTGHGELFFGEGSRLTVL.

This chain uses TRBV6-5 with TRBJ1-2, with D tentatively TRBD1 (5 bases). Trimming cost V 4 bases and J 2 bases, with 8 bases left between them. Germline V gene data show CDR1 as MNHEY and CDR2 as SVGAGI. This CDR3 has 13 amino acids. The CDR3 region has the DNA TGTGCCAGCAGTTCCCGGGACAACTATGGCTACACCTTC. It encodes CASSSRDNYGYTF.

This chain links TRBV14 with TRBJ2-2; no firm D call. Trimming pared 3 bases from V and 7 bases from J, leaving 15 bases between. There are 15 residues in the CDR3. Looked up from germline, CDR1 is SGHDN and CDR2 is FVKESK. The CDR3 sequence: CASSQLTVVGGELFF. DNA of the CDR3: TGTGCCAGCAGCCAGTTGACCGTCGTCGGCGGGGAGCTGTTTTTT.

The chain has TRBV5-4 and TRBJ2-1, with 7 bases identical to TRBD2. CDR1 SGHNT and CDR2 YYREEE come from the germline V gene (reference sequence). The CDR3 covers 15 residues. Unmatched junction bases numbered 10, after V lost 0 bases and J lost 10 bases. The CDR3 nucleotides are TGTGCCAGCAGCTTGGCCGTCGGGATGGGAGGGGAGCAGTTCTTC. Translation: CASSLAVGMGGEQFF.

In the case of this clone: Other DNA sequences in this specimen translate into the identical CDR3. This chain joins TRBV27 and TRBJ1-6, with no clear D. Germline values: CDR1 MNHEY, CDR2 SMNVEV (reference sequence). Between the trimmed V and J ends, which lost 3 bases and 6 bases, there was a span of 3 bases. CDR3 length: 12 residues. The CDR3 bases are TGTGCCAGCAGTTTCTCTAATTCACCCCTCCACTTT. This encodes CASSFSNSPLHF.

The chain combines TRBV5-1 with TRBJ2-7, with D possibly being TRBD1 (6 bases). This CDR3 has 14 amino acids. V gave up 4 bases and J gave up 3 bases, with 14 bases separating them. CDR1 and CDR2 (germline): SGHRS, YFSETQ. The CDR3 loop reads CASSKTGMVYEQYF. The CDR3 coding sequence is TGCGCCAGCAGCAAAACAGGGATGGTCTACGAGCAGTACTTC.

CDR3 nucleotide sequence: TGTGCCAGCAGCTGGGGACAGGGGAACCCTAACTATGGCTACACCTTC. It translates to CASSWGQGNPNYGYTF. The chain joins TRBV5-5 to TRBJ1-2, with 10 positions matching TRBD1. Losses at the gene ends were 3 bases for V and 0 bases for J; bases not matched to a gene: 5. CDR3 length: 16 residues. From germline, CDR1 is SGHKS and CDR2 YYEKEE (reference sequence).

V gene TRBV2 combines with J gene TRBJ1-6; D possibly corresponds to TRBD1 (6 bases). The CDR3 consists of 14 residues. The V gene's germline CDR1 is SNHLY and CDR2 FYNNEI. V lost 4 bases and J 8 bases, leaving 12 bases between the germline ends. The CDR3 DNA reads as TGTGCCAGCAGTGTACAGGGCCTAGATTCACCCCTCCACTTT. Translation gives CASSVQGLDSPLHF.

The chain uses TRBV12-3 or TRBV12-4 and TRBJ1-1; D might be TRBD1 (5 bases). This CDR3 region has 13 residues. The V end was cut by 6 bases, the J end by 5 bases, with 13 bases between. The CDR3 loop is CASRLDTLTEAFF. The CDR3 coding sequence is TGTGCCAGCAGGCTGGACACCCTAACTGAAGCTTTCTTT.

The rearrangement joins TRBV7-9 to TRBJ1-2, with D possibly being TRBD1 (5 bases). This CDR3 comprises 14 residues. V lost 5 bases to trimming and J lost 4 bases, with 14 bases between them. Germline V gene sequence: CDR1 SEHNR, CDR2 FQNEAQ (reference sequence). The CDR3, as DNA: TGTGCCAGCAGCCACACGGGACGGTCCTATGGCTACACCTTC. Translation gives CASSHTGRSYGYTF.

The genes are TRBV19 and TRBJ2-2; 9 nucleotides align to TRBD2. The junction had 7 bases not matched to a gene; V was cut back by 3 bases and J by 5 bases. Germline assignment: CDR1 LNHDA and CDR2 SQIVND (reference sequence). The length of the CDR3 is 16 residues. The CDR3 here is CASSIGGGAYTGELFF. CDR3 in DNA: TGTGCCAGTAGTATTGGCGGGGGGGCGTATACCGGGGAGCTGTTTTTT.

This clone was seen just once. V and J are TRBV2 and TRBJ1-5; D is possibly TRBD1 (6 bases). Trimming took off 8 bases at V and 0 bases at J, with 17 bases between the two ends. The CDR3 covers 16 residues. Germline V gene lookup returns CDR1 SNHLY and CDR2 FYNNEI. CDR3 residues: CASPGGARYSNQPQHF. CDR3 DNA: TGTGCCAGCCCCGGGGGGGCACGATATAGCAATCAGCCCCAGCATTTT. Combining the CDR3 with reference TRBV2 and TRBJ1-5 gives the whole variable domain EPEVTQTPSHQVTQMGQEVILRCVPISNHLYFYWYRQILGQKVEFLVSFYNNEISEKSEIFDDQFSVERPDGSNFTLKIRSTKLEDSAMYFCASPGGARYSNQPQHFGDGTRLSIL.